Sequencing of this TCR beta chain was carried out in a study of blood T cell repertoires in COVID-19. For the study at large: Specimens from acute and convalescent COVID-19 originated in the United States, Italy and Spain. PBMCs, B-cell-depleted T cells, or T cells provided the cDNA or gDNA that made up the material.

Sequencing was performed with immunoSEQ multiplex PCR; in TCRdb, only in-frame clones are kept and a portion is missing. The data hold 310,000 or so clones, with 85% to 90% observed a single time. The CDR3 is made up of 16 amino acids. Germline values: CDR1 LNHDA, CDR2 SQIVND (reference sequence). V lost 3 bases and J lost 8, with 17 bases in between. This TCR was recovered from a woman between 45 and 60 years old with active or convalescent COVID-19. Source material: peripheral blood. The chain employs TRBV19 and TRBJ1-6; no clear D gene. CDR3 amino acids: CASSMWGAPLDSPLHF. The CDR3 nucleotides are TGTGCCAGTAGTATGTGGGGAGCCCCGTTGGATTCACCCCTCCACTTT.